A selection of T cell receptor beta chains follows, all from one sample in a study of control samples from healthy donors and cancer patients. Sequencing used immunoSEQ multiplex PCR; TCRdb keeps in-frame clones, though not all of them. The table lists roughly 14,000 clones, about 72% of them singletons. The sequencing sample was made of formalin-fixed, paraffin-embedded tissue. These TCRs come from a female donor with lung cancer. The conserved cysteine and the conserved F or W are not part of the CDR3 here.

j_gene: TRBJ1-1
len: 13
v_gene: TRBV7-2
CDR3aa: ASSPTGTKNTEAF

j_gene: TRBJ1-3
len: 14
v_gene: TRBV25-1
CDR3aa: ASSDGLLASGNTIY

j_gene: TRBJ2-7
len: 13
v_gene: TRBV7-9
CDR3aa: ASSLVQGGSYEQY

j_gene: TRBJ1-2
len: 11
v_gene: TRBV12-3/TRBV12-4
CDR3aa: ASSQTIFYGYT

j_gene: TRBJ1-2
len: 11
v_gene: TRBV6-5
CDR3aa: ASSYPGTAGYT

j_gene: TRBJ1-3
len: 10
v_gene: TRBV2
CDR3aa: ASSTNRNTIY

j_gene: TRBJ2-7
len: 11
v_gene: TRBV5-1
CDR3aa: ASREGSSYEQY

j_gene: TRBJ1-1
len: 13
v_gene: TRBV5-8
CDR3aa: ASIYPGPGGTKAF

j_gene: TRBJ1-1
len: 12
v_gene: TRBV4-1
CDR3aa: ASSQLDRGPEAF

j_gene: TRBJ1-1
len: 10
v_gene: TRBV11-1
CDR3aa: ASGDRGLEAF